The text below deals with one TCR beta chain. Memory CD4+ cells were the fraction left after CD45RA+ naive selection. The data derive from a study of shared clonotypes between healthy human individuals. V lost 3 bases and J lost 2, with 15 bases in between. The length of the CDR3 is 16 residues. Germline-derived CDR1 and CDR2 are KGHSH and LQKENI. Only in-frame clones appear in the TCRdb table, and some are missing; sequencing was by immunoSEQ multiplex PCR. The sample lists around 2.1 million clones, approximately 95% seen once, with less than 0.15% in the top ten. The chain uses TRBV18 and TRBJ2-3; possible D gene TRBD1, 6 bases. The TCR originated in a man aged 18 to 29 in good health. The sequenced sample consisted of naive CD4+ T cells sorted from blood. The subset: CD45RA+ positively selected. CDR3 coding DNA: TGTGCCAGCTCACCCCCGGCAGGGGTCGTCACAGATACGCAGTATTTT. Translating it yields CASSPPAGVVTDTQYF.